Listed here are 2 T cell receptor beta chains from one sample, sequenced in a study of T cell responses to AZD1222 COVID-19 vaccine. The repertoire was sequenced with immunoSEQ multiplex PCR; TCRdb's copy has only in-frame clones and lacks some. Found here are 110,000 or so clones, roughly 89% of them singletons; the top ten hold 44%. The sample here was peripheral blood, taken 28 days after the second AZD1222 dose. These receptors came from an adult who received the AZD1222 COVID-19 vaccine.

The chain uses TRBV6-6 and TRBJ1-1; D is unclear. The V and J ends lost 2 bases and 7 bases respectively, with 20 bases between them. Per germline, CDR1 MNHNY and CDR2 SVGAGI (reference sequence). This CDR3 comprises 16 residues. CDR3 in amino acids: CASSYTRPEWGYEAFF. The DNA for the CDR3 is TGTGCCAGCAGTTACACGAGGCCCGAATGGGGTTATGAAGCTTTCTTT.

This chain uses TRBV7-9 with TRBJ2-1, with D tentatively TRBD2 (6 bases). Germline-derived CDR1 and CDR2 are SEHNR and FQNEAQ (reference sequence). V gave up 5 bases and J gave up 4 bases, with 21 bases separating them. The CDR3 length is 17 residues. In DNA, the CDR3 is TGTGCCAGCAGCCCCCACGGGGGTGGGAGTGTTTACAATGAGCAGTTCTTC. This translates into CASSPHGGGSVYNEQFF.